This TCR beta chain was observed in a study of CD8 T cells in Susac syndrome. Study context: Patients with Susac syndrome were therapy-naive, taking corticosteroids, with some also receiving intravenous immunoglobulin, or taking intravenous immunoglobulin alone at the time their blood was drawn. Study-wide points: Clonal expansion was not observed in the Susac syndrome CD4+ T cell repertoires.

The CDR3 has 16 amino acids. Per the germline V gene, CDR1 is SQVTM and CDR2 is ANQGSEA. V gave up 4 bases and J gave up 4 bases; unmatched junction bases: 8. In regard to this clonotype: Its antigen is still unknown.

The RNA, about 0.5 to 1 ug, was put through reverse transcription using random hexamers. The CDR3 of TCR beta was amplified by immunoSEQ multiplex PCR across 54 Vbeta and 13 Jbeta. TCRdb called the immunoSEQ multiplex PCR reads again in MiXCR, with one record for every CDR3 protein. The sample contains about 190,000 distinct CDR3 sequences, almost 96% of which appear only once. The TCR comes from a human donor with Susac syndrome. The sequenced material came from CD4+ T cells from PBMCs. The chain employs TRBV29-1 and TRBJ2-2, with 11 bases aligning to TRBD2. The CDR3 DNA sequence: TGCAGCGTTGGTATAGCGGGGGGGCCGCGCACCGGGGAGCTGTTTTTT. Translation: CSVGIAGGPRTGELFF.